The 2 T cell receptor beta chains presented below share a single source sample, sequenced in a study of technical replicates of blood from several donors. Some clones are missing from TCRdb's copy, which holds only in-frame ones; the method was immunoSEQ multiplex PCR. The sample includes more than 75,000 clones, almost 97% of them seen just once. The material sequenced was T cells isolated from PBMCs. These receptors all come from a human donor in good health.

This clone was counted a single time. This chain uses TRBV27 with TRBJ1-1; D may be TRBD1 (5 bases). With 8 bases removed from V and 4 bases from J, the gap between germline ends came to 11 bases. CDR1 is MNHEY, CDR2 SMNVEV, per germline (reference sequence). This CDR3 contains 12 residues. CDR3: CASLTRATEAFF. In DNA, the CDR3 is TGTGCCAGCCTGACCAGGGCCACTGAAGCTTTCTTT.

The genes are TRBV15 and TRBJ1-5; D unclear. Germline CDR1 LNHNV, CDR2 YYDKDF (reference sequence). CDR3 length: 14 amino acids. V was trimmed by 0 bases and J by 4 bases, leaving 7 bases between them. CDR3 in amino acids: CATSRDLGNQPQHF. The CDR3, as DNA: TGTGCCACCAGCAGAGATCTCGGGAATCAGCCCCAGCATTTT.